These 17 T cell receptor beta chains were sequenced from one sample in a study of T cell repertoires in ileal Crohn's disease. Indicated time point: proximal margin of the surgical specimen (macroscopically non-inflamed). Clones were sequenced by immunoSEQ multiplex PCR, and TCRdb holds only the in-frame ones, with some missing. The table shows 4,000 to 6,000 clones, with roughly 87% occurring only once. Sequencing was performed on ileal tissue. These receptor sequences come from an adult with Crohn's disease.

This chain links TRBV11-2 with TRBJ2-5; no clear D gene. Trimming cost V 2 bases and J 3 bases, with 7 bases left between them. CDR3 length equals 13 residues. The V gene's germline CDR1 is SGHAT and CDR2 FQNNGV. The CDR3 spells CASSLTNKETQYF. CDR3 DNA sequence: TGTGCCAGCAGCTTAACTAACAAAGAGACCCAGTACTTC.

The chain uses TRBV18 and TRBJ2-7, with TRBD1 identical over 8 bases. After removal of 6 bases from V and 6 bases from J, the junction contained 4 bases not matched to a gene. The CDR3 is 12 residues long. CDR1 is KGHSH and CDR2 is LQKENI in the germline V gene. The CDR3 spells CASSVDRGEQYF. DNA for the CDR3: TGTGCCAGCTCTGTCGACAGGGGCGAGCAGTACTTC.

The chain has TRBV7-2 and TRBJ1-1, with TRBD1 as a possible D gene (6 bases). Trimming stripped 0 bases from V and 1 base from J, with 9 bases between. Per the germline V gene, CDR1 is SGHTA and CDR2 is FQGNSA. The CDR3 length is 15 residues. CDR3 nucleotides: TGTGCCAGCAGCTTAGCGGGGGCTGGGAACACTGAAGCTTTCTTT. Residues: CASSLAGAGNTEAFF.

The chain recombines TRBV11-3 with TRBJ2-3; 7 nucleotides align to TRBD1. In germline, CDR1 is SGHNT, CDR2 YENEEA. This CDR3 is 12 amino acids long. The V gene end was trimmed by 5 bases and the J gene end by 7 bases; junction bases not matched to a gene: 3. The CDR3 DNA sequence: TGTGCCAGCAGCCAGGGGGAGCATACGCAGTATTTT. Protein: CASSQGEHTQYF. The variable domain in full, with the rest retrieved from reference TRBV11-3 and TRBJ2-3, is EAGVVQSPRYKIIEKKQPVAFWCNPISGHNTLYWYLQNLGQGPELLIRYENEEAVDDSQLPKDRFSAERLKGVDSTLKIQPAELGDSAVYLCASSQGEHTQYFGPGTRLTVL.

The chain couples TRBV5-1 to TRBJ2-1; the D is unclear. V was pared by 5 bases and J by 6 bases, with 12 bases between. The V gene's germline CDR1 is SGHRS and CDR2 YFSETQ. The CDR3 is 13 amino acids. For the CDR3, the DNA is TGCGCCAGCAGTGGCCCACCGGTCAATGAGCAGTTCTTC. Amino acids: CASSGPPVNEQFF.

The chain combines TRBV7-9 with TRBJ2-7; TRBD1 matches at 7 bases. V lost 1 base, J lost 0 bases, and 3 bases stayed unmatched. Germline-derived CDR1 and CDR2 are SEHNR and FQNEAQ (reference sequence). The CDR3 length is 15 residues. In DNA, the CDR3 is TGTGCCAGCAGCTTAGGAAACAGGGGCTCCTACGAGCAGTACTTC. It specifies CASSLGNRGSYEQYF.

The CDR3 bases are TGTGCCAGCAGACGGGACAGGAATAACTATGGCTACACCTTC. Translating it yields CASRRDRNNYGYTF. The V gene is TRBV7-9, the J gene TRBJ1-2, with 8 bases identical to TRBD1. Looked up from germline, CDR1 is SEHNR and CDR2 is FQNEAQ (reference sequence). V shed 6 bases, J shed 1 base, and the junction held 4 bases outside the gene matches. The CDR3 covers 14 residues.

The chain joins TRBV5-1 to TRBJ1-2; D perhaps matches TRBD1 (5 bases). The CDR3 totals 14 residues. Germline loops: CDR1 SGHRS, CDR2 YFSETQ. V lost 0 bases and J 2 bases, leaving 8 bases between the germline ends. CDR3 region: CASSLGQRNYGYTF. The CDR3 coding sequence is TGCGCCAGCAGCTTGGGACAGAGAAACTATGGCTACACCTTC.

The chain uses TRBV6-6 and TRBJ1-2; the match to TRBD1 covers 11 bases. V dropped 0 bases and J dropped 8; count of bases not matched to a gene: 5. Germline CDR1 and CDR2: MNHNY and SVGAGI (reference sequence). This CDR3 comprises 15 residues. The CDR3 DNA sequence: TGTGCCAGCAGTTACTCGGACAGGGGGCGAGGGGGCTACACCTTC. This sequence encodes CASSYSDRGRGGYTF.

This clone was detected only once. V is TRBV6-1 and J is TRBJ1-3; tentatively, D is TRBD1 (5 bases). The CDR3 sequence is 14 residues long. Trimming removed 4 bases from V and 8 bases from J, with 15 bases in between. Looked up from germline, CDR1 is MNHNS and CDR2 is SASEGT. The CDR3 DNA sequence: TGTGCCAGCAGTGGTCAGGGAAGGGTAGACACCATATATTTT. Residues: CASSGQGRVDTIYF.

The J gene is TRBJ1-2, the V gene TRBV19, with 9 bases matching TRBD1. Unmatched junction bases numbered 15, after V lost 5 bases and J lost 2 bases. The CDR3 consists of 18 residues. Germline V gene sequence: CDR1 LNHDA, CDR2 SQIVND (reference sequence). The CDR3 region has the DNA TGTGCCAGTAGTTGGCCCTCATGGGGACAGGGAAGGAACTATGGCTACACCTTC. It yields the protein CASSWPSWGQGRNYGYTF.

The V and J genes are TRBV6-1 and TRBJ1-5, with D hard to call. The germline CDR1 and CDR2 sequences are MNHNS and SASEGT. Trimming pared 3 bases from V and 15 bases from J, leaving 18 bases between. The CDR3 sequence is 13 residues long. CDR3 in amino acids: CASSESFGTAGHF. CDR3 bases: TGTGCCAGCAGTGAGTCGTTCGGTACAGCCGGGCATTTT.

This clone appeared a single time. V gene TRBV6-1 combines with J gene TRBJ1-1; 7 bases align to TRBD1. CDR1 is MNHNS and CDR2 is SASEGT in the germline V gene. V trimming: 7 bases; J trimming: 1 base; junction bases outside the gene matches: 6. This CDR3 has 14 residues. The CDR3 is CASKRGTANTEAFF. The CDR3 nucleotides are TGTGCCAGCAAAAGAGGGACAGCGAACACTGAAGCTTTCTTT.

The chain joins TRBV15 to TRBJ2-1; D might be TRBD1 (6 bases). Trimming removed 0 bases at V and 15 bases at J, with 15 bases between. CDR3 size: 13 residues. Germline CDR1 is LNHNV and CDR2 is YYDKDF (reference sequence). Here the CDR3 reads CATSRDRLGAMFF. CDR3 nucleotide sequence: TGTGCCACCAGCAGAGATCGATTGGGGGCAATGTTCTTC. The complete variable domain, with remaining parts taken from reference TRBV15 and TRBJ2-1, reads DAMVIQNPRYQVTQFGKPVTLSCSQTLNHNVMYWYQQKSSQAPKLLFHYYDKDFNNEADTPDNFQSRRPNTSFCFLDIRSPGLGDTAMYLCATSRDRLGAMFFGPGTRLTVL.

The rearrangement uses TRBV2 and TRBJ1-4; D ambiguous. From germline, CDR1 is SNHLY and CDR2 FYNNEI. V shed 2 bases and J shed 8 bases, with 3 bases lying between them. CDR3 length: 11 residues. The CDR3 here is CASSELEKLFF. CDR3 nucleotides: TGTGCCAGCAGTGAATTGGAAAAACTGTTTTTT.

The chain joins TRBV14 to TRBJ2-7; D is ambiguous. The CDR3 is made up of 11 amino acids. Germline loops: CDR1 SGHDN, CDR2 FVKESK. Trimming shortened V by 3 bases and J by 4 bases, and 4 bases separated the two germline ends. CDR3 residues: CASSHAYEQYF. CDR3 bases: TGTGCCAGCAGCCACGCGTACGAGCAGTACTTC. Variable domain in full (rest from reference TRBV14 and TRBJ2-7): EAGVTQFPSHSVIEKGQTVTLRCDPISGHDNLYWYRRVMGKEIKFLLHFVKESKQDESGMPNNRFLAERTGGTYSTLKVQPAELEDSGVYFCASSHAYEQYFGPGTRLTVT.

The CDR3, as DNA: TGTGCCAGCAGCTCCAAGCGGCACCCCGCTTCGGAGACCCAGTACTTC. As protein: CASSSKRHPASETQYF. The chain is built from TRBV5-8 and TRBJ2-5, with a possible D match to TRBD2 (5 bases). Trimming shortened V by 3 bases and J by 5 bases, and 20 bases separated the two germline ends. The germline V gene encodes CDR1 SGHTS and CDR2 YDEGEE. CDR3 length equals 16 residues.